The 23 T cell receptor beta chains presented below share a single source sample, sequenced in a study of T cells after posttransplantation cyclophosphamide. Using immunoSEQ multiplex PCR, the repertoire was profiled, and TCRdb retains in-frame clones only, with some absent. Of some 2,500 clones detected, around 67% appear once; the ten largest clones hold roughly 20%. Sequences were obtained from PBMCs. The receptors were sampled from a man aged 30-40 years with a blood cancer, CMV-positive, and with a related stem cell donor.

The chain links TRBV30 to TRBJ1-5, with D unclear. Trimming took off 2 bases at V and 7 bases at J, with 12 bases between the two ends. Germline CDR1 reads GTSNPN; CDR2 reads SVGIG (reference sequence). The CDR3 is 13 amino acids. CDR3 amino acids: CAWSTSRRQPQHF. The CDR3 nucleotides read TGTGCCTGGAGTACGTCCCGCAGACAGCCCCAGCATTTT.

This rearrangement joins TRBV5-1 to TRBJ1-2; no clear D gene. V dropped 5 bases and J dropped 4 bases, with 9 bases sitting between them. This CDR3 comprises 12 residues. Germline V gene sequence: CDR1 SGHRS, CDR2 YFSETQ. This chain's CDR3 is CASRIGVYGYTF. Written as DNA, the CDR3 is TGCGCCAGCAGGATCGGGGTCTATGGCTACACCTTC.

The chain recombines TRBV7-9 with TRBJ2-2; weak D call: TRBD2 (5 bases). The ends were cut back, 9 bases at V and 7 bases at J, with 12 bases in the middle. CDR3 size: 12 residues. Germline CDR1 is SEHNR and CDR2 is FQNEAQ (reference sequence). Here the CDR3 reads CASSRGGGELFF. The CDR3 DNA reads TGTGCCAGTTCCCGAGGAGGCGGGGAGCTGTTTTTT.

The V call is TRBV30, the J call TRBJ2-3; D is undetermined. This CDR3 has 13 amino acids. V lost 0 bases and J lost 5, with 9 bases in between. Germline V gene sequence: CDR1 GTSNPN, CDR2 SVGIG (reference sequence). The CDR3 loop reads CAWSVRGVDTQYF. The CDR3 DNA reads as TGTGCCTGGAGTGTACGTGGAGTAGATACGCAGTATTTT. Combining the CDR3 with reference TRBV30 and TRBJ2-3 gives the whole variable domain SQTIHQWPATLVQPVGSPLSLECTVEGTSNPNLYWYRQAAGRGLQLLFYSVGIGQISSEVPQNLSASRPQDRQFILSSKKLLLSDSGFYLCAWSVRGVDTQYFGPGTRLTVL.

This chain connects TRBV14 to TRBJ2-3; unclear D gene. V was shortened by 4 bases and J by 7 bases, with 9 bases between the two germline ends. Germline V gives CDR1 SGHDN, CDR2 FVKESK. The CDR3 consists of 12 residues. The CDR3 region is CASSPDSNTQYF. The CDR3, as DNA: TGTGCCAGCAGCCCTGACTCAAATACGCAGTATTTT.

The V call is TRBV10-1, the J call TRBJ2-3; D not resolved. This CDR3 region has 16 residues. Trimming took 0 bases from V and 2 from J, leaving 12 bases between them. CDR1 is WNHNN, CDR2 SYGVQD, per germline (reference sequence). CDR3: CASSESTRFFTDTQYF. The CDR3 coding sequence is TGCGCCAGCAGTGAGTCGACGCGGTTCTTCACAGATACGCAGTATTTT.

This clone was counted between two and nine times. This sequence joins TRBV2 and TRBJ2-5; 14 bases match TRBD2. The CDR3 extends over 17 amino acids. Germline V gives CDR1 SNHLY, CDR2 FYNNEI. With 4 bases clipped from V and 4 bases from J, the junction kept 8 bases outside the gene matches. CDR3 region: CASSASTSGGALETQYF. CDR3 coding DNA: TGTGCCAGCAGTGCCTCGACTAGCGGGGGGGCTCTAGAGACCCAGTACTTC.

This sequence joins TRBV6-5 and TRBJ1-2, with 8 bases identical to TRBD1. With V trimmed by 4 bases and J by 5 bases, 9 bases remained unmatched. Germline values: CDR1 MNHEY, CDR2 SVGAGI. The CDR3 extends over 15 amino acids. The CDR3 spells CASSWGQELHYGYTF. The DNA of the CDR3 is TGTGCCAGCAGTTGGGGACAGGAGTTACATTATGGCTACACCTTC.

The chain recombines TRBV4-1 with TRBJ1-1; 7 nucleotides align to TRBD1. The germline gives CDR1 MGHRA, CDR2 YSYEKL. The CDR3 consists of 15 residues. Germline trimming cut 0 bases from V and 10 bases from J; bases unmatched to any gene: 11. CDR3 loop: CASSQEGAGDSGAFF. As DNA, the CDR3 is TGCGCCAGCAGCCAAGAAGGGGCAGGGGACAGCGGAGCTTTCTTT.

This CDR3 reads CASSQGAGEEAFF. CDR3 coding DNA: TGCGCCAGCAGCCAAGGGGCAGGGGAGGAAGCTTTCTTT. This chain links TRBV4-1 with TRBJ1-1, with a tentative D call TRBD1 (6 bases). Deletions cut 1 base from V and 8 bases from J, with 11 bases between. The length of the CDR3 is 13 residues. CDR1 is MGHRA and CDR2 is YSYEKL in the germline V gene.

Concerning this clone itself: A much larger clone differs by one base, so this may be a read error. The V call is TRBV7-9, the J call TRBJ2-7; 7 positions agree with TRBD2. Germline V lookup: CDR1 SEHNR, CDR2 FQNEAQ (reference sequence). V dropped 8 bases and J dropped 6; count of bases not matched to a gene: 25. The CDR3 totals 18 residues. The DNA of the CDR3 is TGTGCCAGCGCCAATACAGCAGGGTTTAATGAGCGGGACCCCGAGCAGTACTTC. This gives the protein CASANTAGFNERDPEQYF.

This clone has only a few counts. The chain carries TRBV12-2 and TRBJ1-5. TRBV12-2 is labeled a pseudogene. The CDR3 is 13 residues long. In DNA, the CDR3 is TGTGCAAGTCGCTTAGGAGTCGGTCAGCCCCAGCATTTT. Translation: CASRLGVGQPQHF.

V and J are TRBV7-2 and TRBJ1-5; D may be TRBD1 (6 bases). The germline V and J ends were trimmed by 5 bases and 9 bases, with 20 bases remaining between them. The germline V gene encodes CDR1 SGHTA and CDR2 FQGNSA. The CDR3 runs 15 residues. In DNA, the CDR3 is TGTGCCAGCAGCATTATGACAGGTCGAGAGGGGCCCCAGCATTTT. It yields the protein CASSIMTGREGPQHF.

The chain is built from TRBV4-3 and TRBJ1-1, with D possibly TRBD1 on 5 matching bases. The V and J ends lost 6 bases and 0 bases respectively, with 14 bases between them. The CDR3 is made up of 15 amino acids. Germline values: CDR1 LGHNA, CDR2 YSLEER. Here the CDR3 DNA reads TGCGCCAGCAGAAGGGGCCACACAGTGAACACTGAAGCTTTCTTT. Translation: CASRRGHTVNTEAFF.

This rearrangement joins TRBV9 to TRBJ2-3; a possible D gene is TRBD2 (7 bases). This CDR3 has 13 residues. V was trimmed by 0 bases and J by 6 bases, leaving 8 bases between them. CDR1 is SGDLS, CDR2 YYNGEE, per germline. The CDR3 here is CASSVGGGDTQYF. The CDR3 DNA follows: TGTGCCAGCAGCGTAGGGGGGGGCGATACGCAGTATTTT.

The V call is TRBV5-4, the J call TRBJ2-3, with TRBD2 identical over 8 bases. V lost 4 bases to trimming and J lost 0 bases; unmatched junction nucleotides: 4. The germline CDR1 and CDR2 sequences are SGHNT and YYREEE (reference sequence). CDR3 length equals 15 residues. The CDR3 sequence is CASSPRGGSTDTQYF. In DNA form, the CDR3 reads TGTGCCAGCAGCCCACGGGGGGGCAGCACAGATACGCAGTATTTT.

The V call is TRBV11-3, the J call TRBJ1-1; TRBD1 matches at 8 bases. This CDR3 spans 15 amino acids. With 5 bases clipped from V and 5 bases from J, the junction kept 10 bases outside the gene matches. The germline gives CDR1 SGHNT, CDR2 YENEEA. CDR3 DNA sequence: TGTGCCAGCAGCCAAAAGACAGGGGCAACAACTGAAGCTTTCTTT. As protein: CASSQKTGATTEAFF.

The V gene is TRBV29-1, the J gene TRBJ2-7; 12 positions agree with TRBD2. Germline CDR1 SQVTM, CDR2 ANQGSEA. Unmatched junction bases numbered 4, after V lost 7 bases and J lost 3 bases. This CDR3 comprises 13 residues. CDR3: CSAQTSGSYEQYF. DNA of the CDR3: TGCAGCGCTCAGACTAGCGGGAGCTACGAGCAGTACTTC.

This sequence joins TRBV5-1 and TRBJ2-5; tentatively, D is TRBD1 (6 bases). The J call could be wrong; TRBJ2-7 is a better fit for the DNA end. The CDR3 length is 13 residues. The germline CDR1 and CDR2 sequences are SGHRS and YFSETQ. The CDR3 DNA reads TGCGCCAGCAGCTTAACAGGGCGCTACGAGCAGTACTTC. This encodes CASSLTGRYEQYF.

This rearrangement joins TRBV27 to TRBJ2-7, with D hard to call. This CDR3 is built from 14 residues. V dropped 8 bases and J dropped 5 bases, with 19 bases sitting between them. Germline V gene sequence: CDR1 MNHEY, CDR2 SMNVEV (reference sequence). CDR3 DNA sequence: TGTGCCAGCTCCAATGTCCAGTTGGGCAACGAGCAGTACTTC. Protein product: CASSNVQLGNEQYF.

The CDR3 is CASSPNRGRVGDTQYF. The CDR3 DNA reads as TGTGCCAGCAGCCCTAACAGGGGGCGGGTCGGAGATACGCAGTATTTT. This sequence joins TRBV5-4 and TRBJ2-3; the match to TRBD1 covers 9 bases. The V gene's germline CDR1 is SGHNT and CDR2 YYREEE (reference sequence). The J segment lost 5 bases and the V segment lost 4 bases, leaving 11 bases of the junction unmatched. The CDR3 is 16 amino acids. Complete variable domain (other parts from reference TRBV5-4 and TRBJ2-3): ETGVTQSPTHLIKTRGQQVTLRCSSQSGHNTVSWYQQALGQGPQFIFQYYREEENGRGNFPPRFSGLQFPNYSSELNVNALELDDSALYLCASSPNRGRVGDTQYFGPGTRLTVL.

This clone was picked up one time. The rearrangement uses TRBV5-8 and TRBJ1-5; D perhaps matches TRBD1 (5 bases). The germline gives CDR1 SGHTS, CDR2 YDEGEE. CDR3 length equals 16 residues. Trimming removed 4 bases at V and 9 bases at J, with 23 bases between. The DNA for the CDR3 is TGTGCCAGCAGCCAAGACTCCGACAGCCAGGCGCGGCCCCAGCATTTT. Its protein is CASSQDSDSQARPQHF.

This chain joins TRBV5-5 and TRBJ2-6; no firm D call. The CDR3 is made up of 15 amino acids. Germline CDR1 is SGHKS and CDR2 is YYEKEE (reference sequence). Trimming left V 4 bases short and J 4 bases short, with 12 bases between. CDR3 region: CASSQEPVGANVLTF. CDR3 nucleotide sequence: TGTGCCAGCAGCCAGGAACCGGTCGGGGCCAACGTCCTGACTTTC. The full variable domain, with the rest looked up from reference TRBV5-5 and TRBJ2-6, is DAGVTQSPTHLIKTRGQQVTLRCSPISGHKSVSWYQQVLGQGPQFIFQYYEKEERGRGNFPDRFSARQFPNYSSELNVNALLLGDSALYLCASSQEPVGANVLTFGAGSRLTVL.